This TCR beta chain was found in a study of cytomegalovirus exposure and HLA in healthy donors. Germline assignment: CDR1 LNHNV and CDR2 YYDKDF (reference sequence). The CDR3 covers 15 residues. Trimming removed 0 bases at V and 0 bases at J, with 8 bases between. It was with 60 Vbeta and 13 Jbeta primers that the PCR ran. Clones were read by immunoSEQ multiplex PCR, and TCRdb kept only the in-frame ones, dropping some. The sample contains fewer than 90,000 clones, under 85% of which appear only once. The receptor comes from a male donor in good health and CMV-seronegative. This sequence joins TRBV15 and TRBJ1-2, with D hard to call. The material sequenced was PBMCs. The DNA for the CDR3 is TGTGCCACCAGCAGAGATAGAAGCCCTAACTATGGCTACACCTTC. Its translation: CATSRDRSPNYGYTF. Drawing the rest from reference TRBV15 and TRBJ1-2, the complete variable domain is DAMVIQNPRYQVTQFGKPVTLSCSQTLNHNVMYWYQQKSSQAPKLLFHYYDKDFNNEADTPDNFQSRRPNTSFCFLDIRSPGLGDTAMYLCATSRDRSPNYGYTFGSGTRLTVV.